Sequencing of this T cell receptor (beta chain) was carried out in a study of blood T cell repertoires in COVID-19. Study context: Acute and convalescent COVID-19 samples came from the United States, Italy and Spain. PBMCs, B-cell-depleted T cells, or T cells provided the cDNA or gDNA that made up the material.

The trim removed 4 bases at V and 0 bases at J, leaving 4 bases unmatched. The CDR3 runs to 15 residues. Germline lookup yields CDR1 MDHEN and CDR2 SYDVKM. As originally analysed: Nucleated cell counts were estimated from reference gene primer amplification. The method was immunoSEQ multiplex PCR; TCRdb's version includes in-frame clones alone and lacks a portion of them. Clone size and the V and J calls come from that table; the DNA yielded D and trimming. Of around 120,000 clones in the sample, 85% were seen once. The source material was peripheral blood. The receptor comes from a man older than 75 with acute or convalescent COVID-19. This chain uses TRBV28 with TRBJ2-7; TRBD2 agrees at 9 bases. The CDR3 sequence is CASSSSSGGSYEQYF. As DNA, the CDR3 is TGTGCCAGCAGTTCCAGTAGCGGGGGCTCCTACGAGCAGTACTTC.